The following is a T cell receptor (beta chain) sequence with its context. As yet, its antigen is unknown. The CDR3 runs to 17 residues. Trimming pared 2 bases from V and 2 bases from J, leaving 18 bases between. Germline V gene sequence: CDR1 KGHSH, CDR2 LQKENI. This record belongs to a study of graft-versus-host responses after intestinal transplantation. Across the whole study: Isolated intestinal, liver-intestinal, or multivisceral transplants were what recipients had.

Produced via immunoSEQ multiplex PCR; TCRdb's table is partial and in-frame only. The sample yields 75,000 to 100,000 clones, about 82% seen once. General study findings and limits: Early post-transplant HvG declines were associated with peak circulating GvH clone levels. Recipient marrow showed GvH clones, some seen first in ileum or blood. Allografts carried high graft-versus-host to host-versus-graft clonal ratios in patients having graft-donor T cell macrochimerism.

Specimen: PBMCs, collected 255 days after intestinal transplant. This receptor was obtained from a human patient who received an intestinal transplant, so some T cells may come from the graft donor. The chain links TRBV18 to TRBJ1-2; weak D call: TRBD1 (6 bases). The CDR3 sequence is CASSPYGQLYMNYGYTF. CDR3 DNA sequence: TGTGCCAGCTCACCATATGGACAGCTTTATATGAACTATGGCTACACCTTC.